The 15 T cell receptor beta chains listed next were all sequenced from one sample in a study of T cell changes during pregnancy in multiple sclerosis. TCRdb keeps only in-frame clones here, not all; method: immunoSEQ multiplex PCR. The sample lists about 36,000 clones, 88% occurring once. This material consisted of CD4+ T cells from peripheral blood mononuclear cells, taken in the first trimester of pregnancy. Receptors originate from a female donor with multiple sclerosis, enrolled in a pregnancy study.

The rearrangement links TRBV6-1 to TRBJ2-1, with 11 bases identical to TRBD1. The CDR3 spans 15 residues. CDR1 is MNHNS and CDR2 is SASEGT in the germline V gene. J lost 7 bases, V lost 4 bases, and 6 bases had no gene match. CDR3: CASSVRTGGWNEQFF. CDR3 in DNA: TGTGCCAGCAGTGTAAGGACAGGGGGCTGGAATGAGCAGTTCTTC.

This chain connects TRBV5-1 to TRBJ1-2, with 8 positions matching TRBD1. V shed 3 bases, J shed 0 bases, and the junction held 13 bases outside the gene matches. Germline CDR1 reads SGHRS; CDR2 reads YFSETQ. CDR3 length equals 18 residues. CDR3 coding DNA: TGCGCCAGCAGCTCATACCCCAGGGGGCGAGTGGCTAACTATGGCTACACCTTC. Translated: CASSSYPRGRVANYGYTF.

The V call is TRBV27, the J call TRBJ2-2, with 7 bases aligning to TRBD1. This CDR3 has 14 amino acids. Trimming removed 6 bases from V and 7 bases from J; junction bases left unmatched: 8. CDR1 and CDR2 (germline): MNHEY, SMNVEV (reference sequence). CDR3 region: CASSWDRTIGELFF. The CDR3 nucleotides are TGTGCCAGCAGCTGGGACAGAACTATCGGGGAGCTGTTTTTT.

V usage is TRBV19 and J usage is TRBJ2-6; 9 bases fit TRBD1. Germline V gene data show CDR1 as LNHDA and CDR2 as SQIVND (reference sequence). Unmatched junction bases numbered 5, after V lost 5 bases and J lost 9 bases. The CDR3 extends over 14 amino acids. The CDR3 DNA reads TGTGCCAGTAGTTGGGACAGGGAAGTCAACGTCCTGACTTTC. Translation gives CASSWDREVNVLTF.

The V and J genes are TRBV19 and TRBJ1-5, with TRBD1 identical over 7 bases. Germline V lookup: CDR1 LNHDA, CDR2 SQIVND (reference sequence). This CDR3 spans 14 amino acids. Unmatched junction bases numbered 3, after V lost 1 base and J lost 6 bases. CDR3: CASSIAEGAQPQHF. The CDR3 DNA reads as TGTGCCAGTAGTATAGCGGAGGGGGCTCAGCCCCAGCATTTT.

V is TRBV30 and J is TRBJ2-7; unclear D gene. With 4 bases removed from V and 5 bases from J, the gap between germline ends came to 12 bases. Germline V gene data show CDR1 as GTSNPN and CDR2 as SVGIG (reference sequence). This CDR3 region has 12 residues. The CDR3 sequence is CAWTAWSDEQYF. The CDR3 DNA reads as TGTGCCTGGACCGCTTGGAGCGACGAGCAGTACTTC.

This chain connects TRBV13 to TRBJ1-2; 12 bases map to TRBD1. The V segment lost 3 bases and the J segment 4 bases; nucleotides outside the gene matches: 9. Germline V gene data show CDR1 as PRHDT and CDR2 as FYEKMQ (reference sequence). This CDR3 region has 17 residues. The CDR3 loop reads CASSLGDRGRRGYGYTF. The DNA of the CDR3 is TGTGCCAGCAGCTTGGGGGACAGGGGGCGCCGGGGCTATGGCTACACCTTC.

The chain employs TRBV30 and TRBJ1-5, with 7 bases aligning to TRBD1. Germline values: CDR1 GTSNPN, CDR2 SVGIG (reference sequence). The CDR3 length is 15 residues. V shed 3 bases, J shed 7 bases, and the junction held 12 bases outside the gene matches. The CDR3 reads CAWSTGTEGGQPQHF. The CDR3 DNA reads as TGTGCCTGGAGCACCGGGACAGAAGGGGGACAGCCCCAGCATTTT.

J is TRBJ2-7 and V is TRBV11-2; 11 bases match TRBD2. From germline, CDR1 is SGHAT and CDR2 FQNNGV. This CDR3 is built from 15 residues. Germline trimming cut 1 base from V and 3 bases from J; bases unmatched to any gene: 2. The CDR3 nucleotides are TGTGCCAGCAGCTTAGGGCTAGCGGGAGGCTACGAGCAGTACTTC. This gives the protein CASSLGLAGGYEQYF.

The chain employs TRBV5-5 and TRBJ1-5, with TRBD1 as a possible D gene (6 bases). The V gene's germline CDR1 is SGHKS and CDR2 YYEKEE (reference sequence). The CDR3 sequence is 16 residues long. V was clipped by 3 bases and J by 9 bases, with 22 bases between them. This CDR3 reads CASSSPTGRRQRPQHF. The CDR3 DNA sequence: TGTGCCAGCAGCTCGCCGACAGGACGACGTCAAAGGCCCCAGCATTTT.

This rearrangement joins TRBV9 to TRBJ1-2, with TRBD1 matching over 11 bases. This CDR3 comprises 13 residues. CDR1 and CDR2 from the germline V gene are SGDLS and YYNGEE. Trimming cost V 3 bases and J 7 bases; bases outside gene matches: 2. In DNA form, the CDR3 reads TGTGCCAGCAGCGCGGGACAGGGGGGTGGCTACACCTTC. It encodes CASSAGQGGGYTF.

The count of this clone is one. The chain is built from TRBV5-1 and TRBJ2-5; 8 bases align to TRBD1. The CDR3 covers 15 residues. Germline trimming cut 0 bases from V and 6 bases from J; bases unmatched to any gene: 7. In germline, CDR1 is SGHRS, CDR2 YFSETQ. DNA of the CDR3: TGCGCCAGCAGCTTGGTTGGGACAGGCGATCAGACCCAGTACTTC. Protein: CASSLVGTGDQTQYF.

This chain uses TRBV5-4 with TRBJ2-7, with 9 nucleotides matching TRBD1. Trimming took 4 bases from V and 3 from J; bases not matched to a gene: 5. The CDR3 is 14 amino acids. The germline gives CDR1 SGHNT, CDR2 YYREEE (reference sequence). CDR3 coding DNA: TGTGCCAGCAGCCTTCCGGGACAGGGCTACGAGCAGTACTTC. As protein: CASSLPGQGYEQYF.

CDR3 sequence (DNA): TGTGCCAGCAGTGTGGAGGGGCACACTGAAGCTTTCTTT. This codes for CASSVEGHTEAFF. This chain uses TRBV2 with TRBJ1-1, with TRBD1 as a possible D gene (5 bases). Germline CDR1 and CDR2: SNHLY and FYNNEI. The germline V and J ends were trimmed by 4 bases and 3 bases, with 9 bases remaining between them. The CDR3 has 13 residues. Using reference TRBV2 and TRBJ1-1 for the parts outside the CDR3, the full variable domain is EPEVTQTPSHQVTQMGQEVILRCVPISNHLYFYWYRQILGQKVEFLVSFYNNEISEKSEIFDDQFSVERPDGSNFTLKIRSTKLEDSAMYFCASSVEGHTEAFFGQGTRLTVV.

This sequence joins TRBV30 and TRBJ2-7; 8 bases align to TRBD1. The CDR3 loop spans 16 amino acids. Trimming took 0 bases from V and 3 from J; bases not matched to a gene: 10. The germline CDR1 and CDR2 sequences are GTSNPN and SVGIG (reference sequence). For the CDR3, the DNA is TGTGCCTGGAGTGTAAAGTCGGGGACAGGACACTACGAGCAGTACTTC. Translating it yields CAWSVKSGTGHYEQYF.